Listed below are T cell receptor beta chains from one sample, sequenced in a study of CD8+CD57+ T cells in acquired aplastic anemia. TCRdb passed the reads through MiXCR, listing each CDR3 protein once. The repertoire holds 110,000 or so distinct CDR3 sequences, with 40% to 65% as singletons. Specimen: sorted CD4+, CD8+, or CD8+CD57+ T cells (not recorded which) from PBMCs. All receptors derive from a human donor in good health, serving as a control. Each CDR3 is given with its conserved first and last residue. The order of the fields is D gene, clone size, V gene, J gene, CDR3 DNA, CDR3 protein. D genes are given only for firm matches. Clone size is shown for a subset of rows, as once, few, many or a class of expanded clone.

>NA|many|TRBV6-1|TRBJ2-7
TGTGCCAGCACCGATCAGGGGGGGGCGCGGTACGAGCAGTACTTC
CASTDQGGARYEQYF
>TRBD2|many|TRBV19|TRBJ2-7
TGTGCCAGTAGTATCACTAGCGGGGGGACCTACGAGCAGTACTTC
CASSITSGGTYEQYF
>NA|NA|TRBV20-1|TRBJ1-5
TGCAGTGCGCGACAGAATAGCAATCAGCCCCAGCATTTT
CSARQNSNQPQHF
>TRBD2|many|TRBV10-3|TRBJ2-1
TGTGCCATCAAAGCGGGGGGGCCGAGTGAGCAGTTCTTC
CAIKAGGPSEQFF
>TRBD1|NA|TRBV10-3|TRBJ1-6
TGTGCCATCAGTAAGGGACAGGGGTATAATTCACCCCTCCACTTT
CAISKGQGYNSPLHF
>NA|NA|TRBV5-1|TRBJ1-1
TGCGCCAGCAGCTTGGGTGGGGTTCTTCCCACTGAAGCTTTCTTT
CASSLGGVLPTEAFF
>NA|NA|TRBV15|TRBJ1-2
TGTGCCACCAGCAGGGAGGGGCTTGGCTATGGCTACACCTTC
CATSREGLGYGYTF
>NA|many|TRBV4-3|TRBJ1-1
TGCGCCAGCAGCCAAGGAGGGGCAGGAGACACTGAAGCTTTCTTT
CASSQGGAGDTEAFF
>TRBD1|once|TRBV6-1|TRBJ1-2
TGTGCCAGCACCGACGGAGGGGGCGGCTGGGATGGCTACACCTTC
CASTDGGGGWDGYTF
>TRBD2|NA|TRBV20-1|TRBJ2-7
TGCAGTGCTAGGCCCGGGACTAGACGCTACGAGCAGTACTTC
CSARPGTRRYEQYF
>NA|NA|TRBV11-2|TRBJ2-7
TGTGCCAGCAGATCGATCGGGGTTAACTACGAGCAGTACTTC
CASRSIGVNYEQYF
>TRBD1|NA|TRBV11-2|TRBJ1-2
TGTACCAGCAGCTTCAGGGGGCGAAGTGGGGCTTGGGGCTACACCTTC
CTSSFRGRSGAWGYTF
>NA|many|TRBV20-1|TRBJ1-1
TGCAGTGCTAGTTTATGGGGAGGGGACACTGAAGCTTTCTTT
CSASLWGGDTEAFF
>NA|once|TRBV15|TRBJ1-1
TGTGCCACCTCGACCGGACCAGACACTGAAGCTTTCTTT
CATSTGPDTEAFF
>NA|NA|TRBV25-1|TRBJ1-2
TGTGCCAGCAGCCAAGATGGGGGGCATCGCTATGGCTACACCTTC
CASSQDGGHRYGYTF
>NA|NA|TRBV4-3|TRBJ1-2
TGCGCCAGCAGCCAAGGCCACGGAGACTATGGCTACACCTTC
CASSQGHGDYGYTF
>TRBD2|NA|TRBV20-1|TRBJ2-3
TGCAGTGCTAGAAAAAAGCGGGGAAGCACAGATACGCAGTATTTT
CSARKKRGSTDTQYF
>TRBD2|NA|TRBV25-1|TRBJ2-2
TGTGCCAGCTGGGGGGGCACCGGGGAGCTGTTTTTT
CASWGGTGELFF
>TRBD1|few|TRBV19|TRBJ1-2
TGTGCCAGTAGTGCCGGGACAGCAGCTAACTATGGCTACACCTTC
CASSAGTAANYGYTF
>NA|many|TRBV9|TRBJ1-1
TGTGCCAGCAGCGTAGACGGAATTGAAGCTTTCTTT
CASSVDGIEAFF
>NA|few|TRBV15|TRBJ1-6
TGTGCCACCAGCAGTGATATCTCCTATAATTCACCCCTCCACTTT
CATSSDISYNSPLHF
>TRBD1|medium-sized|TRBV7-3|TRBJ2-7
TGTGCCAGCAGCGACCAGACAGGGCAAACCTACGAGCAGTACTTC
CASSDQTGQTYEQYF
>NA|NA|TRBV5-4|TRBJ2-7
TGTGCCTGCACACGGCATTGGAGGGGGCGGAGCGAGCAGTGCTTC
CACTRHWRGRSEQCF
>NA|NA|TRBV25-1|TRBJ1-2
TGTGCCAGCAGTGACAGGCTAGGTGACTATGGCTACACCTTC
CASSDRLGDYGYTF
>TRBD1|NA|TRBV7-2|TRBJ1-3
TGTGCCAGCAGCGTACAGGGGAACTCTGGAAACACCATATATTTT
CASSVQGNSGNTIYF
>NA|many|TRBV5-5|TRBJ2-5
TGTGCCAGCAGCCTGAGAGAGGATCCCCAAGAGACCCAGTACTTC
CASSLREDPQETQYF
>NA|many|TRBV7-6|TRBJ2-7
TGTGCCAGCAGCGCAACACCTAGGCACGAGCAGTACTTC
CASSATPRHEQYF
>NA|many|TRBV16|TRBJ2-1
TGTGCCAGCAGCCAATCCGGGACCTACAGGGCCCTCTACAATGAGCAGTTCTTC
CASSQSGTYRALYNEQFF
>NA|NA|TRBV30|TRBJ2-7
TGTGCCTGGACAGGGAACGACTACGAGCAGTACTTC
CAWTGNDYEQYF
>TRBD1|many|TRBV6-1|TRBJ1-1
TGTGCCAGCAGCAAGCCACCAGGACAGGGTCCGACTGAAGCTTTCTTT
CASSKPPGQGPTEAFF
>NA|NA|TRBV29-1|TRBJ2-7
TGCAGCGCCCATACGCGTAGCTCCTACGAGCAGTACTTC
CSAHTRSSYEQYF
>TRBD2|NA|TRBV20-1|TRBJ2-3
TGCAGTGCCACAGCGGGGAGGGCAGATACGCAGTATTTT
CSATAGRADTQYF
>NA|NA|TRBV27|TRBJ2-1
TGTGCCAGCGGCGCCGGCCCCTCGGAGCAGTTCTTC
CASGAGPSEQFF
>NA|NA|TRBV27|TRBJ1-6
TGTGCCAGCAGCTTGTCGGAGGGCGGGGCATACTCACCCCTCCACTTT
CASSLSEGGAYSPLHF
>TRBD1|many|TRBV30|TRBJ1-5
TGTGCCTGGAGTGGGACACGGCGACAGGGGAAGCAGCCCCAGCATTTT
CAWSGTRRQGKQPQHF
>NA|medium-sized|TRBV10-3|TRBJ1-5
TGTGCCATCAGTGAGTCGGCGAGCAATCAGCCCCAGCATTTT
CAISESASNQPQHF
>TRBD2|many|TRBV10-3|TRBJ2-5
TGTGCCATCAGTGGGCTAGCGGGGGGAGAGACCCAGTACTTC
CAISGLAGGETQYF
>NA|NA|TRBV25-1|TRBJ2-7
TGTGCCAGCAGTGAGTACGGGACCTACGAGCAGTACTTC
CASSEYGTYEQYF
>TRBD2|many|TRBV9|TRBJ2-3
TGTGCCAGCAGCGTAGAGAGTGCGGGGGGGAGCACAGATACGCAGTATTTT
CASSVESAGGSTDTQYF